This T cell receptor beta chain was recovered during a study of siplizumab effects on memory and regulatory T cells. Study observations and caveats: Apparently more diverse than memory cells, naive T cells also seemed major alloresponse contributors.

Regarding this clone: Antigen: not known.

The germline V and J ends were trimmed by 2 bases and 0 bases, with 5 bases remaining between them. Germline V gives CDR1 SGHTA, CDR2 FQGNSA. This CDR3 has 14 amino acids. Some clones are missing from TCRdb's copy, which holds only in-frame ones; the method was immunoSEQ multiplex PCR. This sample yields approximately 98,000 clones, of which about 95% are seen a single time; about 1.2% belongs to the top ten. Sequenced input: non-Treg CD4+ T cells sorted from blood. The TCR sequence derives from a human donor in good health. The chain couples TRBV7-2 to TRBJ1-3; no clear D. The DNA for the CDR3 is TGTGCCAGCAGCTTAACACTCTCTGGAAACACCATATATTTT. Protein product: CASSLTLSGNTIYF.